Each of the 23 T cell receptor beta chains below was sequenced from the same sample in a study of blood T cell repertoires in COVID-19. Only in-frame clones appear in the TCRdb table, and some are missing; sequencing was by immunoSEQ multiplex PCR. The sample yields approximately 190,000 clones, 84% seen once. The sequencing input was peripheral blood. Receptors originate from a woman in her sixties or seventies with active or convalescent COVID-19.

This clone showed up just once. The chain employs TRBV5-4 and TRBJ2-2; 8 positions agree with TRBD2. This CDR3 is 17 amino acids long. V dropped 4 bases and J dropped 0; count of bases not matched to a gene: 8. Germline loops: CDR1 SGHNT, CDR2 YYREEE (reference sequence). The CDR3 here is CASSTPTSGTNTGELFF. Here the CDR3 DNA reads TGTGCCAGCAGCACCCCTACTAGCGGAACGAACACCGGGGAGCTGTTTTTT.

This chain links TRBV4-2 with TRBJ2-3; 7 bases map to TRBD1. The CDR3 spans 15 residues. V shed 0 bases and J 4 bases; nucleotides not matched to a gene: 4. Germline lookup yields CDR1 LGHNA and CDR2 YNFKEQ. For the CDR3, the DNA is TGTGCCAGCAGCCAAGACAACAGGGGAGCAGATACGCAGTATTTT. It is translated as CASSQDNRGADTQYF.

V and J are TRBV19 and TRBJ2-3, with 9 positions matching TRBD1. Germline V CDR1 and CDR2: LNHDA, SQIVND (reference sequence). V lost 6 bases, J lost 3 bases, and 7 bases stayed unmatched. The CDR3 extends over 15 amino acids. CDR3 amino acids: CASSPGTGWTDTQYF. The CDR3 DNA sequence: TGTGCCAGTAGCCCCGGGACAGGGTGGACAGATACGCAGTATTTT.

This clone was observed a few times. The chain has TRBV19 and TRBJ1-2, with 8 bases fitting TRBD1. Germline V CDR1 and CDR2: LNHDA, SQIVND (reference sequence). The CDR3 covers 14 residues. V dropped 6 bases and J dropped 4; count of bases not matched to a gene: 7. CDR3 coding DNA: TGTGCCAGTAGCGCCCCAGGGGGCTTCTATGGCTACACCTTC. Encoded protein: CASSAPGGFYGYTF.

In nucleotides, the CDR3 is TGTGCCACCAGTGATTTCTTCTATGGCTACACCTTC. Protein sequence: CATSDFFYGYTF. This rearrangement joins TRBV24-1 to TRBJ1-2; D is unresolved. The CDR3 spans 12 residues. V lost 1 base, J lost 4 bases, and 3 bases lay in between. From germline, CDR1 is KGHDR and CDR2 SFDVKD.

The CDR3 sequence: CALSDSYNEQFF. The DNA of the CDR3 is TGTGCGCTTAGCGACTCCTACAATGAGCAGTTCTTC. The chain employs TRBV15 and TRBJ2-1, with D perhaps matching TRBD2 (5 bases). The germline gives CDR1 LNHNV, CDR2 YYDKDF (reference sequence). This CDR3 comprises 12 residues.

DNA for the CDR3: TGTGCCAGCAGTGAAAGAAGGACTAGCGGACAAGAGACCCAGTACTTC. Encoded protein: CASSERRTSGQETQYF. The chain links TRBV6-1 to TRBJ2-5; 10 bases are shared with TRBD2. The trim removed 2 bases at V and 2 bases at J, leaving 5 bases unmatched. The germline V gene encodes CDR1 MNHNS and CDR2 SASEGT. The CDR3 is 16 amino acids.

The chain couples TRBV28 to TRBJ1-2; D may be TRBD1 (5 bases). CDR1 and CDR2 (germline): MDHEN, SYDVKM. The CDR3 contains 15 residues. V was clipped by 4 bases and J by 4 bases, with 16 bases between them. CDR3: CASSSPGGGIYGYTF. The CDR3 region has the DNA TGTGCCAGCAGTTCCCCTGGGGGGGGTATCTATGGCTACACCTTC.

The chain is built from TRBV3-1 (or the pseudogene TRBV3-2) and TRBJ2-7; 9 bases map to TRBD2. The germline V gene encodes CDR1 LGHDT and CDR2 YNNKEL (reference sequence). V was pared by 4 bases and J by 2 bases, with 12 bases of the junction left unmatched. The CDR3 length is 17 residues. This CDR3 is CASSRWTGSGGTYEQYF. As DNA, the CDR3 is TGTGCCAGCAGCCGCTGGACCGGGAGCGGGGGGACCTACGAGCAGTACTTC.

This chain connects TRBV11-2 to TRBJ2-1; perhaps TRBD2 as D (6 bases). The CDR3 is made up of 11 amino acids. V gave up 6 bases and J gave up 7 bases, with 7 bases separating them. Germline V lookup: CDR1 SGHAT, CDR2 FQNNGV. As DNA, the CDR3 is TGTGCCAGCAGTCGGGGGAATGAGCAGTTCTTC. As protein: CASSRGNEQFF.

The rearrangement uses TRBV15 and TRBJ1-5; D possibly corresponds to TRBD1 (5 bases). This CDR3 has 15 amino acids. Germline V gene lookup returns CDR1 LNHNV and CDR2 YYDKDF (reference sequence). Deletions cut 0 bases from V and 5 bases from J, with 11 bases between. The chain's CDR3 is CATSRDSQGDQPQHF. The CDR3 DNA sequence: TGTGCCACCAGCAGAGATTCGCAGGGCGATCAGCCCCAGCATTTT.

The CDR3 coding sequence is TGTGCCAGCAGCCAAGGGGATGGAATAGCGGGAAGTGAGACCCAGTACTTC. This encodes CASSQGDGIAGSETQYF. This rearrangement joins TRBV4-2 to TRBJ2-5; the match to TRBD2 covers 8 bases. V gave up 1 base and J gave up 5 bases; unmatched junction bases: 12. Germline CDR1 reads LGHNA; CDR2 reads YNFKEQ. The CDR3 extends over 17 amino acids.

The chain uses TRBV7-9 and TRBJ1-4, with 8 bases matching TRBD1. The V and J ends lost 5 bases and 7 bases, in that order; junction bases with no gene match: 3. The CDR3 totals 13 residues. Germline V gene lookup returns CDR1 SEHNR and CDR2 FQNEAQ (reference sequence). The CDR3 coding sequence is TGTGCCAGCAGCCCAGACAGGGGTGAAAAACTGTTTTTT. It specifies CASSPDRGEKLFF.

To note about this clone: This sample includes further DNA sequences coding for the same CDR3. This chain joins TRBV5-1 and TRBJ1-4; the match to TRBD1 covers 7 bases. The trim removed 0 bases at V and 4 bases at J, leaving 0 bases unmatched. Germline-derived CDR1 and CDR2 are SGHRS and YFSETQ. The CDR3 spans 14 residues. In DNA form, the CDR3 reads TGCGCCAGCAGCTTGGGACAGGGTAATGAAAAACTGTTTTTT. Translation: CASSLGQGNEKLFF.

The V gene is TRBV20-1, the J gene TRBJ2-1, with 8 positions matching TRBD2. Losses at the gene ends were 3 bases for V and 8 bases for J; bases not matched to a gene: 9. In germline, CDR1 is DFQATT, CDR2 SNEGSKA (reference sequence). The CDR3 contains 14 residues. The DNA of the CDR3 is TGCAGTGCTAGTGATCCGGGAGGGCCTCATGAGCAGTTCTTC. Its translation is CSASDPGGPHEQFF.

The rearrangement uses TRBV12-3 or TRBV12-4 and TRBJ2-3, with D perhaps matching TRBD2 (5 bases). With 4 bases removed from V and 7 bases from J, the gap between germline ends came to 6 bases. This CDR3 contains 11 residues. CDR3 in amino acids: CASSSDYTQYF. In DNA form, the CDR3 reads TGTGCCAGCAGTTCGGACTATACGCAGTATTTT.

The chain combines TRBV5-1 with TRBJ2-5; 10 bases match TRBD2. V was clipped by 4 bases and J by 4 bases; unmatched bases: 10. CDR3 size: 16 residues. Per the germline V gene, CDR1 is SGHRS and CDR2 is YFSETQ. CDR3 residues: CASSRLGIAGGETQYF. The DNA for the CDR3 is TGCGCCAGCAGCAGATTGGGGATAGCGGGAGGAGAGACCCAGTACTTC.

This chain connects TRBV15 to TRBJ2-7; D unresolved. Germline assignment: CDR1 LNHNV and CDR2 YYDKDF (reference sequence). The CDR3 sequence is 14 residues long. V was clipped by 5 bases and J by 0 bases, with 11 bases between them. CDR3 DNA: TGTGCCACCAGCTTTACTACGAGCTCCTACGAGCAGTACTTC. As protein: CATSFTTSSYEQYF.

This clone showed up just a few times. The chain employs TRBV28 and TRBJ1-6; maybe TRBD1 (5 bases). V was trimmed by 6 bases and J by 10 bases, leaving 13 bases between them. This CDR3 has 13 residues. Per the germline V gene, CDR1 is MDHEN and CDR2 is SYDVKM. In DNA, the CDR3 is TGTGCCAGCAGACCGGGGGGGGAGTCACCCCTCCACTTT. Residues: CASRPGGESPLHF. Full variable domain (outside the CDR3, taken from reference TRBV28 and TRBJ1-6): DVKVTQSSRYLVKRTGEKVFLECVQDMDHENMFWYRQDPGLGLRLIYFSYDVKMKEKGDIPEGYSVSREKKERFSLILESASTNQTSMYLCASRPGGESPLHFGNGTRLTVT.

Details on this clone: In the same sample, other DNA sequences code for this CDR3. The J gene is TRBJ2-3, the V gene TRBV5-1; D remains unclear. The ends were cut back, 1 base at V and 2 bases at J, with 2 bases in the middle. The CDR3 has 12 residues. Per germline, CDR1 SGHRS and CDR2 YFSETQ. This CDR3 is CASSLYTDTQYF. The CDR3 DNA sequence: TGCGCCAGCAGCTTGTACACAGATACGCAGTATTTT.

This clone was detected once. J is TRBJ1-2 and V is TRBV14, with D hard to call. The V end lost 1 base, the J end lost 4 bases, and 10 bases lay between the germline ends. CDR1 is SGHDN and CDR2 is FVKESK in the germline V gene. The CDR3 is 14 amino acids. For the CDR3, the DNA is TGTGCCAGCAGCCAAGTAAGCACCCGCTATGGCTACACCTTC. Residues: CASSQVSTRYGYTF. The variable domain in full, completed from reference TRBV14 and TRBJ1-2, reads EAGVTQFPSHSVIEKGQTVTLRCDPISGHDNLYWYRRVMGKEIKFLLHFVKESKQDESGMPNNRFLAERTGGTYSTLKVQPAELEDSGVYFCASSQVSTRYGYTFGSGTRLTVV.

The count of this clone is one. The chain uses TRBV11-2 and TRBJ2-5, with 7 bases matching TRBD2. CDR3 length: 13 residues. With 5 bases clipped from V and 5 bases from J, the junction kept 5 bases outside the gene matches. Germline CDR1 is SGHAT and CDR2 is FQNNGV. The CDR3 sequence: CASSPRGVETQYF. DNA for the CDR3: TGTGCCAGCAGCCCCCGGGGGGTGGAGACCCAGTACTTC.

This chain joins TRBV28 and TRBJ1-2; maybe TRBD1 (5 bases). V lost 1 base, J lost 4 bases, and 10 bases lay in between. Looked up from germline, CDR1 is MDHEN and CDR2 is SYDVKM. This CDR3 comprises 14 residues. DNA of the CDR3: TGTGCCAGCAGTTTATTACAGGAAACCTATGGCTACACCTTC. Translated: CASSLLQETYGYTF.